What follows are 8 T cell receptor beta chains derived from one specimen sequenced in a study of T cell repertoires in cytomegalovirus infection. TCRdb used MiXCR to reprocess the reads, holding one entry per CDR3 protein. The sample includes tens of thousands of distinct CDR3 sequences, under 25% seen only once; the top ten take 70% to 90%. The antigens these receptors bind are not known. Sequenced material: CD8+ T cells from cultured PBMCs, taken from culture after CMV antigen stimulation. Receptor source: a human donor in good health (CMV status not recorded). Some clones in this sample may be carry-over from other donors' samples.

This clonotype was counted between two and nine times. The V call is TRBV7-2, the J call TRBJ2-2; 16 bases are shared with TRBD2. The trim removed 3 bases at V and 6 bases at J, leaving 4 bases unmatched. Germline V lookup: CDR1 SGHTA, CDR2 FQGNSA. This CDR3 is 17 amino acids long. The CDR3 coding sequence is TGTGCCAGCAGCTTGGGACTAGCGGGGGGGCCGGCCGGGGAGCTGTTTTTT. The encoded protein is CASSLGLAGGPAGELFF.

The J gene is TRBJ2-2, the V gene TRBV5-4; D is undetermined. With 0 bases removed from V and 0 bases from J, the gap between germline ends came to 6 bases. This CDR3 region has 15 residues. Germline CDR1 reads SGHNT; CDR2 reads YYREEE (reference sequence). The CDR3 reads CASSLVTTNTGELFF. The CDR3 DNA is TGTGCCAGCAGCTTGGTGACAACGAACACCGGGGAGCTGTTTTTT.

CDR3 sequence (DNA): TGTGCCAGTAGTATAATGACAGGGGATTACAATGAGCAGTTCTTC. Residues: CASSIMTGDYNEQFF. The chain is built from TRBV19 and TRBJ2-1, with 8 bases fitting TRBD1. V lost 2 bases, J lost 4 bases, and 4 bases stayed unmatched. Germline lookup yields CDR1 LNHDA and CDR2 SQIVND (reference sequence). This CDR3 is 15 amino acids long. The full variable domain, completed using reference TRBV19 and TRBJ2-1, is DGGITQSPKYLFRKEGQNVTLSCEQNLNHDAMYWYRQDPGQGLRLIYYSQIVNDFQKGDIAEGYSVSREKKESFPLTVTSAQKNPTAFYLCASSIMTGDYNEQFFGPGTRLTVL.

This clonotype showed up just a few times. The genes are TRBV7-8 and TRBJ1-6, with a possible D match to TRBD1 (5 bases). The ends were cut back, 5 bases at V and 9 bases at J, with 20 bases in the middle. The CDR3 length is 16 residues. The V gene's germline CDR1 is SGHVS and CDR2 FQNEAQ. The CDR3 sequence is CASSARGTPGRSPLHF. The CDR3 nucleotides are TGTGCCAGCAGCGCCCGAGGGACCCCAGGTCGTTCACCCCTCCACTTT.

The chain links TRBV5-6 to TRBJ1-2; D is ambiguous. This CDR3 has 13 residues. Looked up from germline, CDR1 is SGHDT and CDR2 is YYEEEE. V lost 5 bases and J lost 5, with 13 bases in between. CDR3: CASRPLGGYGYTF. For the CDR3, the DNA is TGTGCCAGCAGGCCCCTGGGAGGGTATGGCTACACCTTC. Combining the CDR3 with reference TRBV5-6 and TRBJ1-2 gives the whole variable domain DAGVTQSPTHLIKTRGQQVTLRCSPKSGHDTVSWYQQALGQGPQFIFQYYEEEERQRGNFPDRFSGHQFPNYSSELNVNALLLGDSALYLCASRPLGGYGYTFGSGTRLTVV.

Note on this clonotype: The junction departs from the called germline gene at one end, perhaps through a read error. The V gene is TRBV12-3 or TRBV12-4, the J gene TRBJ2-5; D is uncertain. The CDR3 is 12 amino acids. The CDR3 sequence: CASRLGWETQYF. The CDR3 DNA reads TGTGCCAGCAGGTTAGGGTGGGAGACCCAGTACTTC.

The genes are TRBV27 and TRBJ2-1; TRBD2 matches at 15 bases. Germline loops: CDR1 MNHEY, CDR2 SMNVEV (reference sequence). This CDR3 is 15 amino acids long. V shed 5 bases and J 7 bases; nucleotides not matched to a gene: 3. Written as DNA, the CDR3 is TGTGCCAGCAGTAGCGGGACTAGCGGGAGGAATGAGCAGTTCTTC. Translated: CASSSGTSGRNEQFF.

This clonotype was seen at least ten times. This rearrangement joins TRBV6-4 to TRBJ2-3; D is perhaps TRBD2 (6 bases). This CDR3 comprises 15 residues. Germline V gene lookup returns CDR1 MRHNA and CDR2 SNTAGT. V was trimmed by 2 bases and J by 6 bases, leaving 15 bases between them. For the CDR3, the DNA is TGTGCCAGCAGTGACGGGGGGTCCAGCGGTGATACGCAGTATTTT. The encoded protein is CASSDGGSSGDTQYF.